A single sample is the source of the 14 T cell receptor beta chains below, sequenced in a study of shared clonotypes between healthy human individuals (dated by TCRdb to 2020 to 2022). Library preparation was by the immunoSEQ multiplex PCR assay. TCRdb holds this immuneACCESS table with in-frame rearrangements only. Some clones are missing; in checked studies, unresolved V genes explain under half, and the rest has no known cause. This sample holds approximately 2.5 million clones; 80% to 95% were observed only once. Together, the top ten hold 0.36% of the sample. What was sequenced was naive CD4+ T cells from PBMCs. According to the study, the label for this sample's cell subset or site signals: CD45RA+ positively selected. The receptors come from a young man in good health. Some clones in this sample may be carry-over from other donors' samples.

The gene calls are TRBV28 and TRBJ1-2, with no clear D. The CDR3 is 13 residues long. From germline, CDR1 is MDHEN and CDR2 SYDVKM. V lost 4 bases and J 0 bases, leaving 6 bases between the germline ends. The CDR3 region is CASSSPSNYGYTF. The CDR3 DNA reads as TGTGCCAGCAGTTCGCCCTCTAACTATGGCTACACCTTC.

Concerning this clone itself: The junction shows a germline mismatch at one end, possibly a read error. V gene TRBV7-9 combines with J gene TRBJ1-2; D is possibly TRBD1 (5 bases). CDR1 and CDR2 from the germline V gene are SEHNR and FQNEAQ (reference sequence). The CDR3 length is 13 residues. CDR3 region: CASSLEQDYGHTF. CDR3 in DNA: TGTGCCAGCAGCTTAGAACAGGACTATGGCCACACCTTC.

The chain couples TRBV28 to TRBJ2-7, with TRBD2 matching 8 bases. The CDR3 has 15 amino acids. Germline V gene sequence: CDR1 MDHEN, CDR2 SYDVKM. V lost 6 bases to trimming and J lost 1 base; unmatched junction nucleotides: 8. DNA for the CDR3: TGTGCCAGCAGCACGGGAGGGGAGGGGTCCTACGAGCAGTACTTC. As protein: CASSTGGEGSYEQYF. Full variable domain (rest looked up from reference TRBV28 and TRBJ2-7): DVKVTQSSRYLVKRTGEKVFLECVQDMDHENMFWYRQDPGLGLRLIYFSYDVKMKEKGDIPEGYSVSREKKERFSLILESASTNQTSMYLCASSTGGEGSYEQYFGPGTRLTVT.

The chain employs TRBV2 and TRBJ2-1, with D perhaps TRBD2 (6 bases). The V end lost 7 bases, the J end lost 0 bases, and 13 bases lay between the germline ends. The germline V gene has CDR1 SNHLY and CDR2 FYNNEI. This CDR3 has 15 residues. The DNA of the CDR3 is TGTGCCAGCACCCAGGCGGGAAGCTCCTACAATGAGCAGTTCTTC. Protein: CASTQAGSSYNEQFF.

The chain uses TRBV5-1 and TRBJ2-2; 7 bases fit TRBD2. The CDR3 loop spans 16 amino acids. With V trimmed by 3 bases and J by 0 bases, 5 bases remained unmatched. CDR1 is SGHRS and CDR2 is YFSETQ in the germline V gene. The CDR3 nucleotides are TGCGCCAGCAGCTCCTTCGGGGGGACGAACACCGGGGAGCTGTTTTTT. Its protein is CASSSFGGTNTGELFF. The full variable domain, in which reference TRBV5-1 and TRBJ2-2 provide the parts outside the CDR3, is KAGVTQTPRYLIKTRGQQVTLSCSPISGHRSVSWYQQTPGQGLQFLFEYFSETQRNKGNFPGRFSGRQFSNSRSEMNVSTLELGDSALYLCASSSFGGTNTGELFFGEGSRLTVL.

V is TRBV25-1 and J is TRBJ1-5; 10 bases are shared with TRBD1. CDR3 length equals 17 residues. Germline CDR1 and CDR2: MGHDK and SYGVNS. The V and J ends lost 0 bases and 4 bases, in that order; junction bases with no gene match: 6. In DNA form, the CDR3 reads TGTGCCAGCAGTGAATATGGGACAGGGGACCAAAATCAGCCCCAGCATTTT. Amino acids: CASSEYGTGDQNQPQHF.

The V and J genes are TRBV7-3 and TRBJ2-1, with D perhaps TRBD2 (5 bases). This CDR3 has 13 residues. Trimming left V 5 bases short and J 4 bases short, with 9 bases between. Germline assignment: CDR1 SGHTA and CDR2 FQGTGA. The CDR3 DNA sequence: TGTGCCAGCAGCATCGGGGTATACAATGAGCAGTTCTTC. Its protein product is CASSIGVYNEQFF.

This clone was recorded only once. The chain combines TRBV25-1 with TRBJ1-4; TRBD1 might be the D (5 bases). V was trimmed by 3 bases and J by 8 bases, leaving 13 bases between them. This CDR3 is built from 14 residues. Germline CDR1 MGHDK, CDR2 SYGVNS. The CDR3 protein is CASSEGGVEEKLFF. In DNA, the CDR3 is TGTGCCAGCAGTGAGGGGGGGGTGGAAGAAAAACTGTTTTTT.

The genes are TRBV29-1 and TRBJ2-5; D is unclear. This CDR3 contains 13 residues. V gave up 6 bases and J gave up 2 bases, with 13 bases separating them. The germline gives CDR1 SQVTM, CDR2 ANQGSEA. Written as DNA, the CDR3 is TGCAGCGTCGTCACACCTTATCAAGAGACCCAGTACTTC. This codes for CSVVTPYQETQYF.

This CDR3 reads CASHLAGSYNEQFF. The CDR3 bases are TGCGCCAGCCACCTAGCGGGCTCCTACAATGAGCAGTTCTTC. The chain combines TRBV5-1 with TRBJ2-1; 8 nucleotides align to TRBD2. This CDR3 is built from 14 residues. Germline assignment: CDR1 SGHRS and CDR2 YFSETQ. The V and J ends lost 7 bases and 0 bases, in that order; junction bases with no gene match: 3.

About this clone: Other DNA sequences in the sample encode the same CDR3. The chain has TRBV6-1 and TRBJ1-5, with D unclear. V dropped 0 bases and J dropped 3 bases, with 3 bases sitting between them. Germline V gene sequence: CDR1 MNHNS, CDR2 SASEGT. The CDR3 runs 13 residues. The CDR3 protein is CASSEANNQPQHF. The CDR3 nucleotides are TGTGCCAGCAGTGAAGCGAACAATCAGCCCCAGCATTTT.

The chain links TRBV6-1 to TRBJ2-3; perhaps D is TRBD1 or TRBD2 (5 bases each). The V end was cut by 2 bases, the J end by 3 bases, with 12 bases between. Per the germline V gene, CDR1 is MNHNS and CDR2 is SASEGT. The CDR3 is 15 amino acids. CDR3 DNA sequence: TGTGCCAGCAGTGAATACGGGGCAGGTACAGATACGCAGTATTTT. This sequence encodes CASSEYGAGTDTQYF.

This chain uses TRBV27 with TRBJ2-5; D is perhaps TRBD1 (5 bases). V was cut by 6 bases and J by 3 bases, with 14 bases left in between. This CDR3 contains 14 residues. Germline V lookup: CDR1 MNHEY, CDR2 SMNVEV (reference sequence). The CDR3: CASSQAGLEETQYF. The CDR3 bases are TGTGCCAGCAGCCAGGCAGGGTTAGAAGAGACCCAGTACTTC.

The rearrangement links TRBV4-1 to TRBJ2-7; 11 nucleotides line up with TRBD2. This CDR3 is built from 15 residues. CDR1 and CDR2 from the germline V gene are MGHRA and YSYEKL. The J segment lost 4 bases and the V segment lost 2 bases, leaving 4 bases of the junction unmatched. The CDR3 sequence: CASSQSSGRPYEQYF. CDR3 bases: TGCGCCAGCAGCCAATCTAGCGGGAGGCCTTACGAGCAGTACTTC.